This T cell receptor beta chain was identified during a study of cytomegalovirus exposure and HLA in healthy donors. Study results and caveats: Cytomegalovirus-associated status was assigned to 164 TCR beta chains. Donor immune exposure was known only as CMV serostatus. The study dropped some indistinguishable V segments, TRBV6-2 and TRBV6-3 among them. Rare TCR sequences dominated, though some public TCRs recurred in many donors.

CDR3 length: 16 amino acids. V lost 1 base and J lost 4; bases outside the gene matches: 7. Looked up from germline, CDR1 is KGHSH and CDR2 is LQKENI. The PCR made use of 60 Vbeta and 13 Jbeta primers. Data came from immunoSEQ multiplex PCR; TCRdb stores just in-frame clones and leaves some out. The profile shows approximately 180,000 clones, around 83% of them singletons. As for this clone: Its antigen is still unknown.

The rearrangement links TRBV18 to TRBJ2-5, with 9 nucleotides matching TRBD2. Material for sequencing was PBMCs. The TCR comes from a woman younger than 30 in good health and CMV-seronegative. CDR3 bases: TGTGCCAGCTCACCACTAAGGGTAGCGGGAGCAGAGACCCAGTACTTC. Translation: CASSPLRVAGAETQYF.